This TCR beta chain originates from a study of T cells in localized non-small cell lung cancer. Study results and caveats: Prolonged overall survival went with higher T cell density in the blood. Heterogeneity cannot be ruled out, as sequencing used one tumor region only.

Regarding this clone: Its antigen is undetermined.

TCRdb's copy holds only in-frame clones and misses some; the assay was immunoSEQ multiplex PCR. The table includes 70,000 to 100,000 clones, approximately 90% detected once. The starting material was PBMCs, obtained before any cancer treatment. The receptor comes from a woman between 40 and 69 years old with stage II squamous cell lung carcinoma.

In DNA, the CDR3 is TGTGCCAGCACGAATACCGACTACAATGAGCAGTTCTTC. As protein: CASTNTDYNEQFF. The chain recombines TRBV6-1 with TRBJ2-1; no firm D call. Germline V gene lookup returns CDR1 MNHNS and CDR2 SASEGT. CDR3 length: 13 residues. V was shortened by 7 bases and J by 3 bases, with 10 bases between the two germline ends.